This T cell receptor beta chain appears in the sequencing data of a study of cytomegalovirus exposure and HLA in healthy donors. The study's findings and limits: TCR beta chains numbering under 200 were designated cytomegalovirus-associated. First-cohort TCR clusters tended to co-occur in the 90 to 150 validation repertoires, a later analysis found.

Method: immunoSEQ multiplex PCR; TCRdb's copy keeps in-frame clones and lacks some. This sample has 150,000 to 200,000 clones, with more than 80% found just once. Note on this clone: The antigen is undetermined.

The clonotype was recovered from a woman aged 18-29 years in good health and CMV-seropositive. Sequencing was done on a sample of PBMCs.

CDR3 nucleotide sequence: TGCGCCAGCAGAAGGGACAGTTCGGCCAACGGGCAGTACTTC. Encoded protein: CASRRDSSANGQYF. The gene calls are TRBV5-1 and TRBJ2-7, with 7 bases that match TRBD1. This CDR3 region has 14 residues. Germline V gene lookup returns CDR1 SGHRS and CDR2 YFSETQ. Unmatched junction bases numbered 14, after V lost 5 bases and J lost 9 bases.